The present TCR beta chain was sequenced within a study of blood T cell repertoires in COVID-19. V was clipped by 4 bases and J by 1 base, with 8 bases between them. CDR1 and CDR2 from the germline V gene are SGHRS and YFSETQ. The CDR3 has 13 amino acids. Original data processing: Nucleated cell counts were estimated from reference gene primer amplification. Sequenced by immunoSEQ multiplex PCR; TCRdb stores in-frame clones only, minus some. V, J and clone size derive from that table, while D and trimming were established from the DNA sequence. Of some 80,000 clones in the sample, around four fifths were seen once.

Sequenced: peripheral blood. This receptor was taken from a man older than 75 with active or convalescent COVID-19. V gene TRBV5-1 combines with J gene TRBJ1-1; D call uncertain. The CDR3: CASSRGRNTEAFF. DNA for the CDR3: TGCGCCAGCAGCCGCGGGCGGAACACTGAAGCTTTCTTT.